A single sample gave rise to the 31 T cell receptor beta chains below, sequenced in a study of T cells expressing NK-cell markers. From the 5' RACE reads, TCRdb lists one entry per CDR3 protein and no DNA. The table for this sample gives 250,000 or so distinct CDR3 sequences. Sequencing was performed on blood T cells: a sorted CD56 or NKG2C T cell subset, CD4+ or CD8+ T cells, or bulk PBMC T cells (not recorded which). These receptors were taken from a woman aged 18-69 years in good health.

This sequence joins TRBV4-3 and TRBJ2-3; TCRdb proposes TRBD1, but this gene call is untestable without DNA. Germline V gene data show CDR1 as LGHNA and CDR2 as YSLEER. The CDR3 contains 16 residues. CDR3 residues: CASSRVGQGFTDTQYF.

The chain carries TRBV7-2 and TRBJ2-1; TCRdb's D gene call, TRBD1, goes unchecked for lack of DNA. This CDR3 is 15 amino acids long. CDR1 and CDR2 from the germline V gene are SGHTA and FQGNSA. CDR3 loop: CASRIDRGFYNEQFF. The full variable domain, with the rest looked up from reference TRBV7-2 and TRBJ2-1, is GAGVSQSPSNKVTEKGKDVELRCDPISGHTALYWYRQSLGQGLEFLIYFQGNSAPDKSGLPSDRFSAERTGGSVSTLTIQRTQQEDSAVYLCASRIDRGFYNEQFFGPGTRLTVL.

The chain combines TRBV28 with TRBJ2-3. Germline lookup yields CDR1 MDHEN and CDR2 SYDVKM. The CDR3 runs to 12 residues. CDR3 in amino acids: CASSSTRGTQYF.

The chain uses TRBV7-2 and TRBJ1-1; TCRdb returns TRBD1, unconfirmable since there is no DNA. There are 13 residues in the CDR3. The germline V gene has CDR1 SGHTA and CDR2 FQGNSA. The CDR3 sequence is CASSLEAGGDAFF.

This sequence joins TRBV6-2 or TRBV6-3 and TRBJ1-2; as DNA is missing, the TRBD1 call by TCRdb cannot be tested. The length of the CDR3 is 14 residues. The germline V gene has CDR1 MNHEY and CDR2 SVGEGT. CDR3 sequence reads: CASRQPGQNYGYTF.

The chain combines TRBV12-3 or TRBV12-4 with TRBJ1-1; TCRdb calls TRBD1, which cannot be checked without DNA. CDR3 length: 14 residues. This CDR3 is CASSAKGVRSEAFF.

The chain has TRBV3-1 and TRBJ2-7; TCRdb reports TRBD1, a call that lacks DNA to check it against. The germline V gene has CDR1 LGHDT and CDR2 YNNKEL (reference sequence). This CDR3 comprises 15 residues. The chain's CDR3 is CASSQAGHSSYEQYF.

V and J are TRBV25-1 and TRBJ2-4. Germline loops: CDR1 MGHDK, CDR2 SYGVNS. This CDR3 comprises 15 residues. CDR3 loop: CATAASSMAKNIQYF.

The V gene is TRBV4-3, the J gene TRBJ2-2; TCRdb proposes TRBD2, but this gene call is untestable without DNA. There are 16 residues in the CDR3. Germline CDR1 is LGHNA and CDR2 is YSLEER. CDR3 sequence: CASSQVRLVNTGELFF.

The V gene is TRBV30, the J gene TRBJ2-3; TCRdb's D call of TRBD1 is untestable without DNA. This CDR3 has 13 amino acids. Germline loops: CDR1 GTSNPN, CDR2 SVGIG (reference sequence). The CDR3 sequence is CACQNGGVDTQYF.

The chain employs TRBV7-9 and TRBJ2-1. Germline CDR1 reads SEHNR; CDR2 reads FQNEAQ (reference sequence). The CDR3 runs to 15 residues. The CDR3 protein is CASSTLGPLGNEQFF.

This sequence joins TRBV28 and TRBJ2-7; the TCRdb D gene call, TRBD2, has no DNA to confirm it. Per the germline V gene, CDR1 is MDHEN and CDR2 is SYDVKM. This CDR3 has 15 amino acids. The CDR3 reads CASSKPSGNRYEQYF.

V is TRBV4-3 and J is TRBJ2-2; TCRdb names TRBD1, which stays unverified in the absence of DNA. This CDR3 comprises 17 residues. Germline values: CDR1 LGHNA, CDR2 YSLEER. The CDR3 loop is CASSQDPGTGDTGELFF.

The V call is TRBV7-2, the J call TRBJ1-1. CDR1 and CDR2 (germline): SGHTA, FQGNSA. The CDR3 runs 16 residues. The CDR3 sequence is CASSLAQGRLHTEAFF.

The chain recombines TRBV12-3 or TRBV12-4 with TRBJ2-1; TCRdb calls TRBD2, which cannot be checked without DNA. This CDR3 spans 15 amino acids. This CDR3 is CASSFWGLAGGEQFF.

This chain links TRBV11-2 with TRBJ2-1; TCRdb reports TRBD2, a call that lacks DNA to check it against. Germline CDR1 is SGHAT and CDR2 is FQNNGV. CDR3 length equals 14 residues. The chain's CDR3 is CACSRAGGRNEQFF.

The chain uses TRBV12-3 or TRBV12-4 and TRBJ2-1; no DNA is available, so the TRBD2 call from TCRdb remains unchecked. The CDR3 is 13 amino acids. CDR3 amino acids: CASTTSGLNEQFF.

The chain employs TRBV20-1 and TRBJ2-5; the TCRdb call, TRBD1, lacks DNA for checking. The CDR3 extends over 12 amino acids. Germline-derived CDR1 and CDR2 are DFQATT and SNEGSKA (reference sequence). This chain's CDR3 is CSTRTEQETQYF.

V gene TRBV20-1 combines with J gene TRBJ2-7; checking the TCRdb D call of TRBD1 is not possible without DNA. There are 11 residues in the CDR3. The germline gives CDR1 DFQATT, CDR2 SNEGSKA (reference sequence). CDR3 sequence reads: CSARGINEQYF.

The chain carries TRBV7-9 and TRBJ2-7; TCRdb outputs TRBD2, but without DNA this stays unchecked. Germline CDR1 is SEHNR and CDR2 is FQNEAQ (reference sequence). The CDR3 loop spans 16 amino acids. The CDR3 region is CASSLAPVYTRHEQYF.

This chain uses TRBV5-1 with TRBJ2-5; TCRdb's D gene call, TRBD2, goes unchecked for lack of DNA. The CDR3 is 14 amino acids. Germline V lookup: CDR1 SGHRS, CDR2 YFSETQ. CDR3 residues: CASSLGLAPQTQYF.

This chain's CDR3 is CASSLEGAQETQYF. The rearrangement joins TRBV7-2 to TRBJ2-5; TCRdb's assignment of TRBD1 cannot be checked, as there is no DNA. Germline V gives CDR1 SGHTA, CDR2 FQGNSA. The CDR3 totals 14 residues.

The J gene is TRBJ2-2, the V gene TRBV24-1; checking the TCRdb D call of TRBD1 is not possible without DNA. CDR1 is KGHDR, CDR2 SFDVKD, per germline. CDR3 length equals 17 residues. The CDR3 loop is CATSDSDHTGNTGELFF.

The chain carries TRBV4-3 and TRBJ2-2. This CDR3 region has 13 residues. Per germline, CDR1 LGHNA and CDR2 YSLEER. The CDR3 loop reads CASSQDISGELFF.

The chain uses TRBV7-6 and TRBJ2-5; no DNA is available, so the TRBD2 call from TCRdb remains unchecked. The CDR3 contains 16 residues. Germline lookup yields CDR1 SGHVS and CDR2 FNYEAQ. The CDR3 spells CASSALRTSRQETQYF.

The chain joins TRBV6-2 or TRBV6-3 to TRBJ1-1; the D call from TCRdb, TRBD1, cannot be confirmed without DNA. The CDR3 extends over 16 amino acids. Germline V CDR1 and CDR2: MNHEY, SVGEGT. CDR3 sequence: CASSRGAGRVNTEAFF.

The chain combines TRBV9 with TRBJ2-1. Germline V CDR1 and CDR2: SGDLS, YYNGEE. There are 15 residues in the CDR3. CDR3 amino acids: CASSVSGDSYNEQFF.

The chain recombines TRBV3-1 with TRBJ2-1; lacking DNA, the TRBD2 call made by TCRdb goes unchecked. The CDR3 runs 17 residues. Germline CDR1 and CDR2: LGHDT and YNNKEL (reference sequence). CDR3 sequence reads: CASSQIGRERPYNEQFF.

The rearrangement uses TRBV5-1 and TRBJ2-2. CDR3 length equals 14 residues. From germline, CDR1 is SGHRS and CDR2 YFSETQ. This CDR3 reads CASSLAADTGELFF.

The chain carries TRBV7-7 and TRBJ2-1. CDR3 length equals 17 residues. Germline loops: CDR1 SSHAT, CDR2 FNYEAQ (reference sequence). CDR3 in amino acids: CASSLDVTRGAYNEQFF.

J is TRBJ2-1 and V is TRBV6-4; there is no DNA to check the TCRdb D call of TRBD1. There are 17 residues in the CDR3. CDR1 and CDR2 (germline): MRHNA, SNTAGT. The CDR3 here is CASSDAPGSGGDNEQFF.